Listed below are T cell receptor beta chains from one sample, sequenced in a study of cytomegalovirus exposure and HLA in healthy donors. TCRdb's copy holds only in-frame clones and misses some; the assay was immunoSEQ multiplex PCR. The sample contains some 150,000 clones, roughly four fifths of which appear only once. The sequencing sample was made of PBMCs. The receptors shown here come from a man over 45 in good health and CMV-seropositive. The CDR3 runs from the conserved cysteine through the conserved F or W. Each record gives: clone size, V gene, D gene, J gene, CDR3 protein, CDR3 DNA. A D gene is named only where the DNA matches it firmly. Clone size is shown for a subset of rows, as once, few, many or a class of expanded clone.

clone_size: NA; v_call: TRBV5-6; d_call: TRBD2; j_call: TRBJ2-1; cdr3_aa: CASRLGGGVIDEQFF; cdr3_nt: TGTGCCAGCAGACTAGGCGGGGGGGTTATAGATGAGCAGTTCTTC
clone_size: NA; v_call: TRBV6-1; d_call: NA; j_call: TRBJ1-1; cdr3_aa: CASTPDRLAFF; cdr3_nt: TGTGCCAGCACCCCCGACAGGTTAGCTTTCTTT
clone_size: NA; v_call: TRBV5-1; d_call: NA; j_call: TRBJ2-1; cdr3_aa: CASSPRPGDEQFF; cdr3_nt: TGCGCCAGCAGCCCCCGACCCGGGGATGAGCAGTTCTTC
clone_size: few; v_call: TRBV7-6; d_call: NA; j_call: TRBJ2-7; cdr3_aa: CASSPQSGSGPLSYEQYF; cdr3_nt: TGTGCCAGCAGCCCGCAGTCGGGATCTGGGCCCCTTTCCTACGAGCAGTACTTC
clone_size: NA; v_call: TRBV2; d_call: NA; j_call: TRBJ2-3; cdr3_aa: CASSEATSTDTQYF; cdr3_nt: TGTGCCAGCAGTGAAGCTACTAGTACAGATACGCAGTATTTT
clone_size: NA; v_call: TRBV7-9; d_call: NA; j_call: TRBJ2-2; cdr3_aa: CASSQDMSATGELFF; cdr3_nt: TGTGCCAGCAGCCAAGATATGTCAGCGACCGGGGAGCTGTTTTTT
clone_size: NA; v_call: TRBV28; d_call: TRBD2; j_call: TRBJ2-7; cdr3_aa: CASSPQTNSGRGAYEQYF; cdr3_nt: TGTGCCAGCAGTCCACAGACAAATAGCGGGAGAGGGGCCTACGAGCAGTACTTC
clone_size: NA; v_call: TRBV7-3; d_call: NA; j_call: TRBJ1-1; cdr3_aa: CASSPREGNTEAFF; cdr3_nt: TGTGCCAGCAGCCCCAGAGAGGGGAACACTGAAGCTTTCTTT
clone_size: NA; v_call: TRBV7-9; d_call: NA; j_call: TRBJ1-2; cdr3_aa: CSSSLAFGREGYGYTF; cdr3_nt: TGTTCCAGCAGCTTAGCGTTTGGCAGGGAGGGGTATGGCTACACCTTC
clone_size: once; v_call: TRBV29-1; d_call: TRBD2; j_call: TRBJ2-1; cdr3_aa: CSAEFSGRASSYNEQFF; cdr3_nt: TGCAGCGCCGAGTTTAGCGGGAGGGCCAGCTCCTACAATGAGCAGTTCTTC
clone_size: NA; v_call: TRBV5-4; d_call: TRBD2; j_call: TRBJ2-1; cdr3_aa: CASSKLAENYNEQFF; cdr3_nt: TGTGCCAGCAGTAAGCTAGCGGAAAACTACAATGAGCAGTTCTTC
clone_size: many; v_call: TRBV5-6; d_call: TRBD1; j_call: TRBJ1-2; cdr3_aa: CASSDMGQAGGYTF; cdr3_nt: TGTGCCAGCAGCGATATGGGACAGGCGGGGGGCTACACCTTC
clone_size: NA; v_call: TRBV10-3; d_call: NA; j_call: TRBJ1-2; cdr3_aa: CAISESIDGAYGYTF; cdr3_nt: TGTGCCATCAGTGAGTCGATTGACGGAGCCTATGGCTACACCTTC
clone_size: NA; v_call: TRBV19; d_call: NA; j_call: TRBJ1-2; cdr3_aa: CASRTAGPNYGYTF; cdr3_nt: TGTGCCAGTAGGACCGCAGGGCCCAACTATGGCTACACCTTC
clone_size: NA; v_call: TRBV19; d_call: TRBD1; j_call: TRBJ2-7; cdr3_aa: CASSRKGGDRGSEQYF; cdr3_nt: TGTGCCAGTAGTAGAAAGGGAGGGGACAGGGGTTCCGAGCAGTACTTC
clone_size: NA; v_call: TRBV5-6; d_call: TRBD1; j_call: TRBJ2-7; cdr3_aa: CASSPDRGISYEQYF; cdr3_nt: TGTGCCAGCAGTCCCGACAGGGGGATCTCCTACGAGCAGTACTTC
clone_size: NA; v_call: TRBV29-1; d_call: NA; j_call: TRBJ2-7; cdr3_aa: CSVVAESYEQYF; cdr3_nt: TGCAGCGTTGTTGCAGAATCCTACGAGCAGTACTTC
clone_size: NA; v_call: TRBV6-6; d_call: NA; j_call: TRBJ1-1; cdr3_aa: CASEGAEAFF; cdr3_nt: TGTGCCAGCGAGGGGGCTGAAGCTTTCTTT
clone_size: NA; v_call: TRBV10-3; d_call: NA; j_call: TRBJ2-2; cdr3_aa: CAISREDRFVAGELFF; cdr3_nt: TGTGCCATCAGCAGGGAAGACAGGTTTGTGGCCGGGGAGCTGTTTTTT
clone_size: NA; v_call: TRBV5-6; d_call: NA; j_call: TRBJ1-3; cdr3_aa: CASSLRQASGNTIYF; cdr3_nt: TGTGCCAGCAGCTTGCGGCAGGCCTCTGGAAACACCATATATTTT
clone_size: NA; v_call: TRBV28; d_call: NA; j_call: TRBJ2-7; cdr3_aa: CASRIQGGYEQYF; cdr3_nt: TGTGCCAGCAGAATCCAGGGGGGCTACGAGCAGTACTTC
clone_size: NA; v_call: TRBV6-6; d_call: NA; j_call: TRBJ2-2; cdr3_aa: CASSYKTHNTGELFF; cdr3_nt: TGTGCCAGCAGTTATAAAACACATAACACCGGGGAGCTGTTTTTT
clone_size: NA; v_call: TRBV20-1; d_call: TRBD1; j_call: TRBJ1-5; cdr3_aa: CSASYGTGEYF; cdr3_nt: TGCAGTGCTAGTTATGGGACAGGCGAGTATTTT
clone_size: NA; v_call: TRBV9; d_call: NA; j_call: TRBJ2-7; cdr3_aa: CASSGTRDEQYF; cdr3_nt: TGTGCCAGCAGCGGGACAAGGGACGAGCAGTACTTC
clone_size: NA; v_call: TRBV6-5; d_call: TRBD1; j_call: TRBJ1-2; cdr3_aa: CASSQFGQGAYGYTF; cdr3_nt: TGTGCCAGCAGTCAATTCGGACAGGGGGCTTATGGCTACACCTTC
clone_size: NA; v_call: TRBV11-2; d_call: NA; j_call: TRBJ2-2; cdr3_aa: CASSLQGLFTGELFF; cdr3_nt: TGTGCCAGCAGCTTACAAGGACTATTCACCGGGGAGCTGTTTTTT
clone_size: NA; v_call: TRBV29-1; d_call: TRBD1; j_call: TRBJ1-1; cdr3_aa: CSVTGTGRTEAFF; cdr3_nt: TGCAGCGTAACCGGGACAGGGAGGACTGAAGCTTTCTTT
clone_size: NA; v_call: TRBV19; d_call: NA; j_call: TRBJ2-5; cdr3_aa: CASSMLEGTLRGSQYF; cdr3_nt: TGTGCCAGTAGTATGTTGGAAGGGACCCTCCGGGGGTCCCAGTACTTC
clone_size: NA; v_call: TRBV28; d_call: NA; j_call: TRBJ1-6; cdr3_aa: CANAPGSYNSPLHF; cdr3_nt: TGTGCCAACGCCCCCGGGTCCTATAATTCACCCCTCCACTTT
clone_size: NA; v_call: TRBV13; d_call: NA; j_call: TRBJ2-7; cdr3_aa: CASSTGQRYEQYF; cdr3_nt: TGTGCCAGCAGCACCGGACAGAGATACGAGCAGTACTTC
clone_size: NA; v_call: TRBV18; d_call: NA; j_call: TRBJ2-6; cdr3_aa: CASSPPIEKLISGANVLTF; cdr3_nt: TGTGCCAGCTCACCCCCGATAGAGAAATTGATCTCTGGGGCCAACGTCCTGACTTTC
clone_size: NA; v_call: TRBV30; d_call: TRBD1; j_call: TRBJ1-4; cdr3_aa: CAWRQGVLFDNEKLFF; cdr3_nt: TGTGCCTGGAGACAGGGGGTACTGTTCGATAATGAAAAACTGTTTTTT